The T cell receptor beta chain described here comes from a study of blood T cell repertoires in COVID-19. Study in general: Specimens from acute and convalescent COVID-19 originated in the United States, Italy and Spain.

The assay was immunoSEQ multiplex PCR, and TCRdb's table has in-frame clones only and misses some. This repertoire shows some 310,000 clones, around 86% found once; its top ten account for 1%. Per the germline V gene, CDR1 is SQVTM and CDR2 is ANQGSEA. V trimming: 0 bases; J trimming: 14 bases; junction bases outside the gene matches: 5. The CDR3 length is 11 residues. Sequenced input: peripheral blood. This TCR was recovered from a man between 50 and 59 years old with active or convalescent COVID-19. The chain is built from TRBV29-1 and TRBJ1-2, with 8 bases that match TRBD1. The DNA of the CDR3 is TGCAGCGTTGAAGAGAACAGGGGGGTAACCTTC. As protein: CSVEENRGVTF.